A selection of T cell receptor beta chains follows, all from one sample in a study of blood T cell repertoires in COVID-19. TCRdb's table, derived via immunoSEQ multiplex PCR, lists solely in-frame clones and lacks some. The top ten hold around 2% of the sample, which has 100,000 to 130,000 clones, 80% to 90% seen once. Sample: peripheral blood. The receptor set was obtained from a human donor in a cohort sampled during active COVID-19. Each CDR3 is given with its conserved first and last residue. Each record gives: J gene, V gene, clone size, D gene, CDR3 DNA, CDR3 protein. The D gene is left open where the match is weak. For some rows the clone size is stated as once, few or many, or as a class when expanded; others skip it.

TRBJ1-5 | TRBV6-1 | . | TRBD1 | TGTGCCAGCAGTGAGCTTGACAGGGGAGGCCAGCCCCAGCATTTT | CASSELDRGGQPQHF
TRBJ2-5 | TRBV12-3/TRBV12-4 | . | . | TGTGCCAGCCTAGGGGACAACCAAGAGACCCAGTACTTC | CASLGDNQETQYF
TRBJ2-3 | TRBV6-2/TRBV6-3 | . | TRBD2 | TGTGCCAGCATCCCTAGCGGGAGGATCTCAGATACGCAGTATTTT | CASIPSGRISDTQYF
TRBJ1-4 | TRBV19 | . | . | TGTGCCAGTTCCGACGCGGGGCGTTCAACTAATGAAAAACTGTTTTTT | CASSDAGRSTNEKLFF
TRBJ2-7 | TRBV19 | . | . | TGTGCCAGTAGTGCTGGGCTCTCCTACGAGCAGTACTTC | CASSAGLSYEQYF
TRBJ1-1 | TRBV19 | . | TRBD1 | TGTGCCAGTAGCACCGGGACAGGGATAACTGAAGCTTTCTTT | CASSTGTGITEAFF
TRBJ2-1 | TRBV7-3 | once | TRBD2 | TGTGCCAGCAGCGCTGAGGGACTAGCGGGAGCCAATGAGCAGTTCTTC | CASSAEGLAGANEQFF
TRBJ2-7 | TRBV7-6 | . | TRBD2 | TGTGCCAGCAGCCCTATAGCGGGAGGGCCGGGCGAGCAGTACTTC | CASSPIAGGPGEQYF
TRBJ1-1 | TRBV6-1 | . | . | TGTGCCAGCAGTGAAGTAGTGATGAACACTGAAGCTTTCTTT | CASSEVVMNTEAFF
TRBJ1-2 | TRBV4-1 | . | TRBD1 | TGCGCCAGCAGCCCGGACAGGAATAACTATGGCTACACCTTC | CASSPDRNNYGYTF
TRBJ1-5 | TRBV5-1 | few | . | TGCGCCAGCAGCTTGGGATACAAGGGGGACAACAGCAATCAGCCCCAGCATTTT | CASSLGYKGDNSNQPQHF